One and the same sample provided the 20 T cell receptor beta chains below, sequenced in a study of blood T cell repertoires in COVID-19. Produced via immunoSEQ multiplex PCR; TCRdb's table is partial and in-frame only. The table includes a few hundred thousand clones, 80% to 90% detected once. The material sequenced was peripheral blood. The receptor set was obtained from a man aged 25 to 40 with active or convalescent COVID-19.

In DNA, the CDR3 is TGTGCCAGCTCAACGCGGACAGGGGGCTCTGGAAACACCATATATTTT. It encodes CASSTRTGGSGNTIYF. The chain combines TRBV18 with TRBJ1-3, with TRBD1 matching over 10 bases. Trimming cost V 5 bases and J 0 bases; bases outside gene matches: 4. Germline values: CDR1 KGHSH, CDR2 LQKENI. The CDR3 extends over 16 amino acids. Filled out from reference TRBV18 and TRBJ1-3, the complete variable domain reads NAGVMQNPRHLVRRRGQEARLRCSPMKGHSHVYWYRQLPEEGLKFMVYLQKENIIDESGMPKERFSAEFPKEGPSILRIQQVVRGDSAAYFCASSTRTGGSGNTIYFGEGSWLTVV.

This chain joins TRBV5-1 and TRBJ2-2, with TRBD1 identical over 9 bases. The CDR3 loop spans 16 amino acids. CDR1 is SGHRS and CDR2 is YFSETQ in the germline V gene. V lost 0 bases to trimming and J lost 6 bases; unmatched junction nucleotides: 6. The CDR3 sequence: CASSLDWDRVSGELFF. As DNA, the CDR3 is TGCGCCAGCAGCTTGGACTGGGACAGGGTCTCCGGGGAGCTGTTTTTT.

The rearrangement links TRBV9 to TRBJ1-1, with D unclear. Trimming took off 0 bases at V and 4 bases at J, with 16 bases between the two ends. The CDR3 extends over 16 amino acids. Germline assignment: CDR1 SGDLS and CDR2 YYNGEE. The DNA for the CDR3 is TGTGCCAGCAGCGTAGCTTCCGCAGGCAGCCCCACTGAAGCTTTCTTT. This gives the protein CASSVASAGSPTEAFF.

This chain joins TRBV5-1 and TRBJ1-4; D is possibly TRBD1 (5 bases). Per germline, CDR1 SGHRS and CDR2 YFSETQ. Trimming stripped 9 bases from V and 3 bases from J, with 18 bases between. The CDR3 is 15 residues long. The CDR3 sequence is CATRPGGSANEKLFF. The CDR3 bases are TGCGCCACCCGCCCCGGGGGGTCGGCTAATGAAAAACTGTTTTTT.

The chain is built from TRBV7-9 and TRBJ2-5, with a possible D match to TRBD1 (5 bases). The CDR3 extends over 14 amino acids. The V end was cut by 3 bases, the J end by 1 base, with 9 bases between. The germline V gene has CDR1 SEHNR and CDR2 FQNEAQ (reference sequence). CDR3 residues: CASSLTVLQETQYF. CDR3 coding DNA: TGTGCCAGCAGCTTGACAGTCCTCCAAGAGACCCAGTACTTC.

The chain combines TRBV27 with TRBJ2-1, with TRBD1 matching over 9 bases. CDR1 MNHEY and CDR2 SMNVEV come from the germline V gene (reference sequence). V shed 7 bases and J 6 bases; nucleotides not matched to a gene: 13. The CDR3 spans 16 residues. CDR3 sequence reads: CASTPLWTGERNEQFF. CDR3 DNA sequence: TGTGCCAGCACCCCCTTGTGGACAGGGGAACGCAATGAGCAGTTCTTC.

The J gene is TRBJ2-2, the V gene TRBV12-3 or TRBV12-4; D call uncertain. CDR3 length: 13 amino acids. Trimming removed 6 bases at V and 4 bases at J, with 9 bases between. The CDR3 DNA follows: TGTGCCAGCAGCCCACAGATCACCGGGGAGCTGTTTTTT. Translated: CASSPQITGELFF.

The chain employs TRBV5-1 and TRBJ2-7; 8 bases are a match to TRBD1. The CDR3 sequence is 15 residues long. Germline V gene lookup returns CDR1 SGHRS and CDR2 YFSETQ. The V segment lost 0 bases and the J segment 7 bases; nucleotides outside the gene matches: 9. In nucleotides, the CDR3 is TGCGCCAGCAGCTTGGCGACAGGGGTAGGTGTAGAGCAGTACTTC. Its translation is CASSLATGVGVEQYF.

The chain is built from TRBV6-5 and TRBJ1-1; 11 bases are a match to TRBD1. Germline assignment: CDR1 MNHEY and CDR2 SVGAGI. After removal of 8 bases from V and 1 base from J, the junction contained 6 bases not matched to a gene. This CDR3 has 15 residues. As DNA, the CDR3 is TGTGCCAGCCGTCGGACAGGGGGCGCGAACACTGAAGCTTTCTTT. Translated, it gives CASRRTGGANTEAFF.

This clone has ten or more counts. The chain joins TRBV4-2 to TRBJ1-3, with D uncertain. This CDR3 is 13 amino acids long. Deletions cut 6 bases from V and 0 bases from J, with 6 bases between. Germline assignment: CDR1 LGHNA and CDR2 YNFKEQ. The CDR3 DNA follows: TGTGCCAGCAGGAGCCCCTCTGGAAACACCATATATTTT. As protein: CASRSPSGNTIYF.

This clone was counted once. The chain employs TRBV7-8 and TRBJ2-1; D possibly corresponds to TRBD1 (6 bases). The CDR3 length is 16 residues. Germline lookup yields CDR1 SGHVS and CDR2 FQNEAQ. Trimming shortened V by 5 bases and J by 8 bases, and 22 bases separated the two germline ends. The CDR3 loop reads CASSGGLNLGFDEQFF. The CDR3 coding sequence is TGTGCCAGCAGCGGGGGCCTGAATCTGGGGTTCGATGAGCAGTTCTTC.

The CDR3 loop is CASSLDLTGSGYTF. The CDR3 DNA sequence: TGTGCCAGCAGCTTAGATTTGACGGGGAGCGGCTACACCTTC. The chain employs TRBV11-2 and TRBJ1-2, with D hard to call. Germline values: CDR1 SGHAT, CDR2 FQNNGV. Trimming stripped 0 bases from V and 8 bases from J, with 13 bases between. This CDR3 has 14 amino acids.

As regards this clone: One end of the junction fails to match germline, which may point to a read error. This chain joins TRBV5-6 and TRBJ1-4; maybe TRBD1 (5 bases). CDR1 is SGHDT and CDR2 is YYEEEE in the germline V gene. This CDR3 region has 14 residues. CDR3 amino acids: CASSLRGSKEKLFF. The CDR3 DNA sequence: TGTGCCAGCAGCTTGCGGGGGTCTAAGGAAAAACTGTTTTTT.

In the case of this clone: Other DNA sequences from this sample encode an identical CDR3 as well. V is TRBV5-1 and J is TRBJ1-6; 7 bases agree with TRBD1. Trimming removed 4 bases from V and 5 bases from J; junction bases left unmatched: 3. The CDR3 length is 14 residues. The germline gives CDR1 SGHRS, CDR2 YFSETQ. The CDR3 DNA reads as TGCGCCAGCAGCCTTGGACAGGATAATTCACCCCTCCACTTT. Its protein product is CASSLGQDNSPLHF. The variable domain in full, with the rest retrieved from reference TRBV5-1 and TRBJ1-6, is KAGVTQTPRYLIKTRGQQVTLSCSPISGHRSVSWYQQTPGQGLQFLFEYFSETQRNKGNFPGRFSGRQFSNSRSEMNVSTLELGDSALYLCASSLGQDNSPLHFGNGTRLTVT.

V and J are TRBV12-3 or TRBV12-4 and TRBJ2-2; D unresolved. Trimming stripped 4 bases from V and 5 bases from J, with 5 bases between. This CDR3 has 12 residues. The CDR3, as DNA: TGTGCCAGCAGTTATCTGACCGGGGAGCTGTTTTTT. It encodes CASSYLTGELFF.

The chain employs TRBV3-1 (or the pseudogene TRBV3-2) and TRBJ2-1; 10 nucleotides line up with TRBD2. Unmatched junction bases numbered 3, after V lost 1 base and J lost 9 bases. This CDR3 contains 14 residues. CDR1 and CDR2 from the germline V gene are LGHDT and YNNKEL (reference sequence). The DNA of the CDR3 is TGTGCCAGCAGCCAAGCGGGACTAGCGACTGAGCAGTTCTTC. Its protein product is CASSQAGLATEQFF.

The chain recombines TRBV5-4 with TRBJ2-5, with a tentative D call TRBD1 (6 bases). CDR3 length: 15 amino acids. V lost 4 bases and J 5 bases, leaving 18 bases between the germline ends. Germline V gives CDR1 SGHNT, CDR2 YYREEE (reference sequence). The CDR3 DNA follows: TGTGCCAGCAGCCAAGAGGACAGAGGAATTGAGACCCAGTACTTC. This gives the protein CASSQEDRGIETQYF. The full variable domain, rest sourced from reference TRBV5-4 and TRBJ2-5, is ETGVTQSPTHLIKTRGQQVTLRCSSQSGHNTVSWYQQALGQGPQFIFQYYREEENGRGNFPPRFSGLQFPNYSSELNVNALELDDSALYLCASSQEDRGIETQYFGPGTRLLVL.

The chain combines TRBV7-2 with TRBJ2-7, with 11 bases that match TRBD2. Trimming at V came to 2 bases and at J to 0 bases, leaving 9 bases not matched to a gene. Looked up from germline, CDR1 is SGHTA and CDR2 is FQGNSA. The CDR3 loop spans 18 amino acids. The CDR3 DNA reads as TGTGCCAGCAGCTTAACCCGACTAGCGGGGAAACTCTCCTACGAGCAGTACTTC. Its translation is CASSLTRLAGKLSYEQYF.

The rearrangement uses TRBV7-9 and TRBJ2-7, with TRBD2 matching 7 bases. The V segment lost 4 bases and the J segment 9 bases; nucleotides outside the gene matches: 9. This CDR3 region has 13 residues. Germline CDR1 is SEHNR and CDR2 is FQNEAQ (reference sequence). CDR3 DNA sequence: TGTGCCAGCAGCTACAGATGGGAGGGAGGGCAGTACTTC. Amino acid sequence: CASSYRWEGGQYF.

This clone has a handful of counts. The gene calls are TRBV30 and TRBJ2-7, with D perhaps TRBD1 (5 bases). This CDR3 contains 12 residues. Germline values: CDR1 GTSNPN, CDR2 SVGIG (reference sequence). V was clipped by 6 bases and J by 9 bases, with 18 bases between them. The CDR3 sequence is CACLLAGRGQYF. The CDR3, as DNA: TGTGCCTGTTTGTTAGCTGGAAGGGGGCAGTACTTC.